This TCR beta chain was captured by sequencing in a study of blood T cell repertoires in COVID-19. Sequencing was performed with immunoSEQ multiplex PCR; in TCRdb, only in-frame clones are kept and a portion is missing. The repertoire includes 250,000 to 350,000 clones, more than 75% of them detected once, and approximately 2% sits in the top ten. Germline CDR1 SGHRS, CDR2 YFSETQ. Trimming removed 4 bases from V and 2 bases from J, with 14 bases in between. The CDR3 runs 15 residues. The TCR sequence derives from a woman aged 55-70 years in a cohort exposed to, infected with or recovered from COVID-19 (not recorded which). J is TRBJ2-3 and V is TRBV5-1, with D maybe TRBD2 (6 bases). The material sequenced was PBMCs or T cells enriched from blood (not recorded which). The CDR3 bases are TGCGCCAGCAGCATGCTTAGCGGAGTCACAGATACGCAGTATTTT. As protein: CASSMLSGVTDTQYF.